A selection of T cell receptor beta chains follows, all from one sample in a study of T cells after yellow fever vaccination. Using its own MiXCR run on the 5' RACE reads, TCRdb lists one record per CDR3 protein. In the table there are just under 600,000 distinct CDR3 sequences, roughly 12% of which are singletons. This material consisted of PBMCs, taken on the day of the yellow fever booster vaccination. These receptors originate from a man in his thirties or forties who received the YFV17D yellow fever vaccine. CDR3s include the opening cysteine and the closing phenylalanine or tryptophan. The D gene is left open where the match is weak. Rows give clone size only sometimes, using once, few, many, or a class for an expanded clone.

cdr3_aa cdr3_nt clone_size j_call v_call d_call
CASSIDRDYEQFF TGTGCCAGCAGCATAGACAGGGACTATGAGCAGTTCTTC few TRBJ2-1 TRBV7-6 -
CASRVVGTDTQYF TGTGCCAGCAGAGTTGTTGGCACAGATACGCAGTATTTT - TRBJ2-3 TRBV12-3/TRBV12-4 -
CSASTQGYRSGTF TGCAGTGCTAGCACGCAGGGCTACCGTTCGGGCACCTTC few TRBJ1-2 TRBV20-1 -
CSVEGTFYGYTF TGCAGCGTTGAAGGGACATTCTATGGCTACACCTTC few TRBJ1-2 TRBV29-1 -
CASSRASGTYTQYF TGTGCCAGCAGCCGGGCCTCAGGGACATATACGCAGTATTTT - TRBJ2-3 TRBV11-2 -
CASSYSTPSEQYF TGTGCCAGCAGTTACTCGACTCCGTCCGAGCAGTACTTC - TRBJ2-7 TRBV27 -
CAIGTLGIEEQYF TGTGCCATTGGGACACTTGGGATCGAAGAGCAGTACTTC few TRBJ2-7 TRBV10-3 -
CASSPSGDYNEQFF TGTGCCAGCAGCCCCAGCGGGGACTACAATGAGCAGTTCTTC - TRBJ2-1 TRBV7-9 TRBD2
CASSYDRTDTQYF TGTGCCAGCAGTTATGACAGAACAGATACGCAGTATTTT - TRBJ2-3 TRBV6-6 -
CASSPAGRSREQYF TGTGCCAGCAGCCCCGCAGGACGGAGCAGGGAGCAGTACTTC few TRBJ2-7 TRBV11-2 -
CVQREETQYF TGTGTCCAGCGGGAAGAGACCCAGTACTTC - TRBJ2-5 TRBV27 -
CATSRELAGADTQYF TGTGCCACCAGCAGAGAGTTAGCGGGAGCGGATACGCAGTATTTT - TRBJ2-3 TRBV15 TRBD2
CASSLGDLGGQETQYF TGTGCCAGCAGCTTGGGGGATTTGGGAGGTCAAGAGACCCAGTACTTC - TRBJ2-5 TRBV5-8 -
CASRTGTSGTMGQNEQFF TGTGCCAGCCGCACCGGGACTAGCGGGACCATGGGACAAAATGAGCAGTTCTTC - TRBJ2-1 TRBV7-3 TRBD2
CATTGLSTDTQYF TGTGCCACCACAGGACTAAGCACAGATACGCAGTATTTT few TRBJ2-3 TRBV27 -
CASSPGQGFGEQYF TGTGCCAGCAGCCCCGGACAGGGTTTCGGCGAGCAGTACTTC few TRBJ2-7 TRBV7-9 TRBD1
CSVELREGPIAKNIQYF TGCAGCGTTGAGTTGCGGGAGGGCCCGATAGCCAAAAACATTCAGTACTTC few TRBJ2-4 TRBV29-1 TRBD2
CATSDWGGDNEQFF TGTGCCACCAGTGATTGGGGGGGCGACAATGAGCAGTTCTTC few TRBJ2-1 TRBV24-1 -
CSAKGNTEAFF TGCAGTGCGAAGGGGAACACTGAAGCTTTCTTT few TRBJ1-1 TRBV20-1 -
CSVVGGQGQGSYEQYF TGCAGCGTTGTGGGGGGACAGGGGCAGGGGTCCTACGAGCAGTACTTC few TRBJ2-7 TRBV29-1 TRBD1
CATSRETGNYEQYF TGTGCCACCAGCAGGGAGACAGGGAACTACGAGCAGTACTTC few TRBJ2-7 TRBV15 TRBD1
CASSFYTYTGELFF TGTGCCAGCAGCTTTTACACCTACACCGGGGAGCTGTTTTTT few TRBJ2-2 TRBV5-4 -
CASSYPGTSGSHYEQYF TGTGCCAGCAGTTACCCCGGGACTAGCGGGAGTCATTACGAGCAGTACTTC few TRBJ2-7 TRBV6-5 TRBD2
CASSRGQGGPYEQYF TGTGCCAGCAGCCGGGGACAGGGGGGTCCCTACGAGCAGTACTTC - TRBJ2-7 TRBV5-5 TRBD1
CASSFGTYTDTQYF TGCGCCAGCAGCTTTGGGACCTACACAGATACGCAGTATTTT few TRBJ2-3 TRBV5-1 -
CATSRDPTGVTGELFF TGTGCCACCAGCAGAGATCCAACAGGGGTGACCGGGGAGCTGTTTTTT few TRBJ2-2 TRBV15 TRBD1
CASRAPDRGYEQYF TGTGCCAGCAGAGCCCCGGACAGGGGTTACGAGCAGTACTTC few TRBJ2-7 TRBV6-1 TRBD1
CASRGRSDRYGYTF TGTGCCAGCAGGGGGAGATCGGACCGCTATGGCTACACCTTC few TRBJ1-2 TRBV6-1 -
CASSSGTGRWETQYF TGTGCCAGCAGTTCGGGGACAGGGAGGTGGGAGACCCAGTACTTC - TRBJ2-5 TRBV6-5 TRBD1
CASSLGQYF TGTGCCAGCAGCTTGGGGCAGTACTTC - TRBJ2-7 TRBV12-3/TRBV12-4 -
CSASAFLGERSTDTQYF TGCAGTGCTAGTGCCTTCCTCGGGGAGAGGAGCACAGATACGCAGTATTTT few TRBJ2-3 TRBV20-1 -
CSAGPSRNTEAFF TGCAGTGCTGGGCCTAGCAGGAACACTGAAGCTTTCTTT - TRBJ1-1 TRBV20-1 -
CSASTAGQSQETQYF TGCAGTGCATCGACGGCGGGCCAGAGCCAAGAGACCCAGTACTTC few TRBJ2-5 TRBV20-1 -
CASSQETEGTEAFF TGTGCCAGCAGCCAAGAGACAGAAGGGACTGAAGCTTTCTTT - TRBJ1-1 TRBV3-1 -
CSARDQTGGWTQYF TGCAGTGCTAGAGATCAAACCGGGGGATGGACCCAGTACTTC - TRBJ2-5 TRBV20-1 -
CASSSSRSYNEQFF TGTGCCAGCAGCTCTAGCCGCTCCTACAATGAGCAGTTCTTC - TRBJ2-1 TRBV7-9 -
CASRLRVSSYNEQFF TGTGCCAGCAGATTAAGGGTGAGCTCCTACAATGAGCAGTTCTTC - TRBJ2-1 TRBV28 -
CASSSRGPYNSPLHF TGTGCCAGCAGTTCCAGGGGACCCTATAATTCACCCCTCCACTTT - TRBJ1-6 TRBV27 -
CSVEERARGNSGIRGTQYF TGCAGCGTTGAAGAACGCGCCAGGGGGAATAGCGGGATTAGGGGGACCCAGTACTTC many TRBJ2-5 TRBV29-1 -
CASRPTGGGYNEQFF TGTGCCAGCAGGCCGACCGGGGGAGGCTACAATGAGCAGTTCTTC - TRBJ2-1 TRBV12-3/TRBV12-4 -
CSARVARIEWTDTQYF TGCAGTGCTAGAGTGGCCAGGATTGAATGGACAGATACGCAGTATTTT - TRBJ2-3 TRBV20-1 -
CSARTGTGGYNEQFF TGCAGTGCTAGGACTGGGACAGGGGGCTACAATGAGCAGTTCTTC once TRBJ2-1 TRBV20-1 TRBD1
CASSFPDRVANNEQFF TGCGCCAGCAGCTTCCCGGACAGGGTGGCAAACAATGAGCAGTTCTTC many TRBJ2-1 TRBV5-1 TRBD1
CASGLQNLNTEAFF TGTGCCAGTGGGCTACAGAACCTGAACACTGAAGCTTTCTTT few TRBJ1-1 TRBV19 -
CASSAPSTDTQYF TGCGCCAGCAGCGCCCCTAGCACAGATACGCAGTATTTT - TRBJ2-3 TRBV10-2 -
CASGILGRRQYF TGTGCCAGCGGGATCTTAGGGAGGAGGCAGTATTTT - TRBJ2-3 TRBV14 -
CSALGAGAGETQYF TGCAGTGCCCTCGGAGCGGGAGCAGGAGAGACCCAGTACTTC - TRBJ2-5 TRBV20-1 TRBD2
CASSSGTSGFLETQYF TGCGCCAGCAGCTCCGGGACTAGCGGCTTCTTAGAGACCCAGTACTTC - TRBJ2-5 TRBV5-1 TRBD2
CAISESPGLRYF TGTGCCATCAGTGAGAGCCCGGGACTTAGGTATTTT many TRBJ2-3 TRBV10-3 -
CASSFQDRTEAFF TGCGCCAGCAGCTTCCAGGACCGTACTGAAGCTTTCTTT - TRBJ1-1 TRBV5-1 -
CASMIGTASYEQYF TGTGCCAGCATGATCGGGACAGCCTCCTACGAGCAGTACTTC few TRBJ2-7 TRBV12-3/TRBV12-4 TRBD1
CASSQDGAYGYTF TGTGCCAGCAGTCAAGACGGAGCGTATGGCTACACCTTC many TRBJ1-2 TRBV6-2/TRBV6-3 -
CASSSPRAGARNNEQFF TGTGCCAGCAGTTCTCCCCGGGCGGGAGCGAGGAACAATGAGCAGTTCTTC few TRBJ2-1 TRBV11-2 TRBD2